This T cell receptor (beta chain) originates from a study of Tregs in tolerant kidney transplant recipients. The table came from immunoSEQ multiplex PCR; TCRdb's copy has only in-frame clones and leaves some out. The sample records roughly 250,000 clones, 80% to 85% being singletons. Thawed PBMCs were FACS-sorted into unstimulated CD4+CD25+CD127- regulatory T cells, CD4+CD25- non-regulatory cells, CD4 and CD8 cells. Points from the study as a whole: No direct test of biological reproducibility was done here. Few patients were studied, so findings need validation in larger groups. Expanding Tregs on activated donor B cells appeared to best identify donor-specific TCRbeta clones.

In the case of this clone: Its antigen is undetermined.

The sequenced material came from CD4+ T cells from blood. This TCR derives from a human donor in good health.

The CDR3 loop is CASSDWVDYGYTF. CDR3 bases: TGTGCCAGCAGCGATTGGGTCGACTATGGCTACACCTTC. The chain employs TRBV6-5 and TRBJ1-2; no firm D call. There are 13 residues in the CDR3. V was shortened by 6 bases and J by 3 bases, with 11 bases between the two germline ends. Germline V lookup: CDR1 MNHEY, CDR2 SVGAGI.